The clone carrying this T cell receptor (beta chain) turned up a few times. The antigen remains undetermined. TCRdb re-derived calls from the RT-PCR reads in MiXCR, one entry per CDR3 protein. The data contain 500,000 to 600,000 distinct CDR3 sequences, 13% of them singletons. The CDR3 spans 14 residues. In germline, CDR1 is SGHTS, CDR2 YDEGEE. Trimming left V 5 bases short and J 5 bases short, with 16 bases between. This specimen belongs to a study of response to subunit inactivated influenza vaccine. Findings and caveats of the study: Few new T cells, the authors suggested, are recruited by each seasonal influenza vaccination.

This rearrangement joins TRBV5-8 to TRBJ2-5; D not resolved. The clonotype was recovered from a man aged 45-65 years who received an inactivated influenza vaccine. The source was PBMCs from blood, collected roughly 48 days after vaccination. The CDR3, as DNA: TGTGCCAGCAGTTTAGGAAGGTTTTGGGAGACCCAGTACTTC. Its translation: CASSLGRFWETQYF.